This T cell receptor (beta chain) was profiled in a study of a mutant IDH1 vaccine in newly diagnosed glioma. Study as a whole: Patients in the study were vaccinated eight times, receiving shots in weeks 1, 3, 5, 7, 11, 15, 19 and 23. Treated patients comprised around 62% males and 37.5% females, mean age around 40 years. Whole-study results and caveats: With respect to changes in top peripheral T cell clonotypes, pseudoprogression seemed unrelated.

This clone turned up a few times. No antigen is known for it. The time point here: week 11, during vaccination. Topical imiquimod was applied with each vaccine dose, which held 300 ug of mutant IDH1 20-mer peptide. Germline-derived CDR1 and CDR2 are MNHEY and SMNVEV (reference sequence). The CDR3 loop spans 17 amino acids. After removal of 3 bases from V and 0 bases from J, the junction contained 5 bases not matched to a gene. Libraries were prepared by immunoSEQ multiplex PCR; TCRdb keeps only in-frame clonotypes and omits some of them. The table has 95,000 to 120,000 clones, roughly 90% seen once. V gene TRBV27 combines with J gene TRBJ2-3; 11 positions agree with TRBD2. This TCR derives from a woman aged 50 to 60 with glioma. The source was PBMCs, collected from a glioma patient whose treatment included an IDH1 peptide vaccine. The CDR3 DNA is TGTGCCAGCAGTTTTAGCGGGGGGGTATTTAGCACAGATACGCAGTATTTT. Translation: CASSFSGGVFSTDTQYF.